This T cell receptor beta chain was profiled in a study of CD8 T cells in Susac syndrome. Study background: Patients with Susac syndrome were therapy-naive, on corticosteroids, or on intravenous immunoglobulin alone at the time that blood was drawn.

Sequencing of TCR beta was carried out in blood CD8+ and CD4+ T cells. Random hexamers served to reverse transcribe roughly 0.45 to 1 ug RNA. TCRdb itself ran the immunoSEQ multiplex PCR reads through MiXCR, one entry per CDR3 protein. This table has around 95,000 distinct CDR3 sequences, about 96% appearing once. The sequencing input was CD8+ T cells from PBMCs. The sequence came from a human donor with Susac syndrome.

The CDR3 sequence: CASSPNRGSNQPQHF. The CDR3 DNA reads TGTGCCAGCAGCCCCAACCGGGGAAGCAATCAGCCCCAGCATTTT. V gene TRBV5-6 combines with J gene TRBJ1-5; no clear D. Germline CDR1 reads SGHDT; CDR2 reads YYEEEE. The CDR3 covers 15 residues. V lost 4 bases, J lost 1 base, and 12 bases lay in between.